This T cell receptor beta chain was observed in a study of blood T cell repertoires in COVID-19. The wider study: Samples came from the United States, Italy and Spain, spanning acute and convalescent COVID-19. Nucleic acid was either cDNA or gDNA, and it came from T cells, B-cell-depleted T cells, or PBMCs.

Profiling relied on immunoSEQ multiplex PCR, and the TCRdb table lists in-frame clones only, not all of them. The sample shows approximately 300,000 clones, around 90% of them seen only once. The CDR3 has 13 amino acids. V trimming: 6 bases; J trimming: 8 bases; junction bases outside the gene matches: 5. Germline V CDR1 and CDR2: MNHEY, SVGAGI. The material sequenced was peripheral blood. The rearrangement uses TRBV6-5 and TRBJ1-2, with 11 bases fitting TRBD1. This receptor was obtained from a woman between 50 and 59 years old who had recovered from COVID-19. Here the CDR3 DNA reads TGTGCCAGCAGGGTGGACAGGGGGCAAGGCTACACCTTC. Translated, it gives CASRVDRGQGYTF.